The 11 T cell receptor beta chains listed next were all sequenced from one sample in a study of blood T cell repertoires in COVID-19. The assay was immunoSEQ multiplex PCR, and TCRdb's table has in-frame clones only and misses some. The table records roughly 160,000 clones, 80% to 90% of them present only once. Sequencing was done on a sample of peripheral blood. Source of these receptors: a man aged 55 to 70 with acute or convalescent COVID-19.

This clone was counted between two and nine times. The rearrangement uses TRBV13 and TRBJ2-2; 11 bases line up with TRBD1. There are 16 residues in the CDR3. The junction had 2 bases not matched to a gene; V was cut back by 0 bases and J by 5 bases. Looked up from germline, CDR1 is PRHDT and CDR2 is FYEKMQ (reference sequence). CDR3 region: CASSLGDRGRTGELFF. Written as DNA, the CDR3 is TGTGCCAGCAGCTTAGGGGACAGGGGGCGAACCGGGGAGCTGTTTTTT.

The chain joins TRBV2 to TRBJ2-1; TRBD2 agrees at 15 bases. The V gene end was trimmed by 6 bases and the J gene end by 8 bases; junction bases not matched to a gene: 8. This CDR3 is 16 amino acids long. Germline lookup yields CDR1 SNHLY and CDR2 FYNNEI. The CDR3 region has the DNA TGTGCCAGCAGGCGGACTAGCGGGAGGGCGGCTGATGAGCAGTTCTTC. Its translation: CASRRTSGRAADEQFF.

In this sample, this clone turned up a few times. The V gene is TRBV13, the J gene TRBJ2-7, with D maybe TRBD1 (5 bases). CDR1 is PRHDT and CDR2 is FYEKMQ in the germline V gene (reference sequence). Trimming left V 2 bases short and J 2 bases short, with 13 bases between. The CDR3 is 15 residues long. The CDR3 loop reads CASSLKGTTAYEQYF. DNA of the CDR3: TGTGCCAGCAGCTTAAAAGGTACGACAGCCTACGAGCAGTACTTC.

The V gene is TRBV4-1, the J gene TRBJ2-7, with 13 nucleotides matching TRBD2. V was pared by 4 bases and J by 5 bases, with 2 bases of the junction left unmatched. This CDR3 region has 14 residues. Germline lookup yields CDR1 MGHRA and CDR2 YSYEKL. The CDR3 protein is CASSLGLAGDEQYF. CDR3 bases: TGCGCCAGCAGCCTCGGACTAGCGGGAGACGAGCAGTACTTC.

The gene calls are TRBV14 and TRBJ1-6; 8 bases agree with TRBD1. Germline assignment: CDR1 SGHDN and CDR2 FVKESK. Unmatched junction bases numbered 5, after V lost 0 bases and J lost 10 bases. The CDR3 runs to 15 residues. CDR3 in amino acids: CASSQDRAGGSPLHF. CDR3 sequence (DNA): TGTGCCAGCAGCCAAGATCGGGCAGGGGGCTCACCCCTCCACTTT.

The chain links TRBV28 to TRBJ2-5; 7 nucleotides line up with TRBD1. The ends lost 3 bases at V and 5 bases at J; junction bases unmatched: 6. The CDR3 is made up of 14 amino acids. Germline assignment: CDR1 MDHEN and CDR2 SYDVKM. The DNA of the CDR3 is TGTGCCAGCAGTTTGAGGGGGCAACGGGAGACCCAGTACTTC. Translated, it gives CASSLRGQRETQYF.

This clone was recorded only once. This rearrangement joins TRBV28 to TRBJ2-1; D perhaps matches TRBD2 (6 bases). The germline V gene encodes CDR1 MDHEN and CDR2 SYDVKM. There are 13 residues in the CDR3. Trimming removed 4 bases at V and 2 bases at J, with 6 bases between. CDR3 amino acids: CASSWGAYNEQFF. As DNA, the CDR3 is TGTGCCAGCAGTTGGGGGGCCTACAATGAGCAGTTCTTC. Combining the CDR3 with reference TRBV28 and TRBJ2-1 gives the whole variable domain DVKVTQSSRYLVKRTGEKVFLECVQDMDHENMFWYRQDPGLGLRLIYFSYDVKMKEKGDIPEGYSVSREKKERFSLILESASTNQTSMYLCASSWGAYNEQFFGPGTRLTVL.

This chain uses TRBV28 with TRBJ2-1; tentative D call: TRBD1 (6 bases). Germline values: CDR1 MDHEN, CDR2 SYDVKM. The CDR3 spans 16 residues. V was trimmed by 6 bases and J by 4 bases, leaving 19 bases between them. CDR3 protein: CASSPNGGRAYNEQFF. In nucleotides, the CDR3 is TGTGCCAGCAGCCCAAATGGGGGCAGGGCTTACAATGAGCAGTTCTTC. Complete variable domain (other parts from reference TRBV28 and TRBJ2-1): DVKVTQSSRYLVKRTGEKVFLECVQDMDHENMFWYRQDPGLGLRLIYFSYDVKMKEKGDIPEGYSVSREKKERFSLILESASTNQTSMYLCASSPNGGRAYNEQFFGPGTRLTVL.

This clone has only one observation. This sequence joins TRBV18 and TRBJ2-1; 16 positions match TRBD2. From germline, CDR1 is KGHSH and CDR2 LQKENI. The CDR3 runs 16 residues. Trimming cost V 5 bases and J 8 bases; bases outside gene matches: 6. The CDR3 is CASSSGLAGGIDEQFF. CDR3 sequence (DNA): TGTGCCAGCTCATCGGGACTAGCGGGAGGGATTGATGAGCAGTTCTTC.

As concerns this clone: One end of the junction is discordant with germline, which a read error may explain. The V and J genes are TRBV18 and TRBJ1-4, with TRBD1 as a possible D gene (6 bases). Germline V CDR1 and CDR2: KGHSH, LQKENI. The CDR3 consists of 9 residues. CDR3 residues: CARCQSGVF. In nucleotides, the CDR3 is TGTGCCAGATGTCAGTCAGGGGTTTTT.

The chain links TRBV24-1 to TRBJ2-3, with a possible D match to TRBD1 (6 bases). Germline CDR1 is KGHDR and CDR2 is SFDVKD. The CDR3 is made up of 13 amino acids. Trimming took off 5 bases at V and 6 bases at J, with 11 bases between the two ends. The CDR3 is CATSVPGVDTQYF. The CDR3 region has the DNA TGTGCCACCAGTGTTCCAGGGGTGGATACGCAGTATTTT.